The 27 T cell receptor beta chains in this list originate from one sample, sequenced in a study of cytomegalovirus exposure and HLA in healthy donors (dated by TCRdb to the late 2010s). Libraries were constructed by the immunoSEQ multiplex PCR assay. A mixture of 60 forward primers for TCR Vbeta segments and 13 reverse primers for TCR Jbeta segments was used in the multiplex PCR. The clones in this table, taken by TCRdb from immuneACCESS, are in-frame only. Not every clone is retained; where verified, under half of the shortfall comes from an unresolved V gene, and the cause of the rest is unknown. The table for this sample lists about 120,000 clones; approximately 17% of them were counted only once. The top ten hold approximately 2.6% of the sample. Sample: PBMCs. The receptors stem from a female donor in good health and CMV-seropositive.

DNA for the CDR3: TGTGCCAGCAGCTTGGGTACAGGGGGCTCGGGCACCGGGGAGCTGTTTTTT. Its protein is CASSLGTGGSGTGELFF. The chain couples TRBV5-4 to TRBJ2-2, with 9 bases that match TRBD1. Looked up from germline, CDR1 is SGHNT and CDR2 is YYREEE (reference sequence). CDR3 length equals 17 residues. J gave up 4 bases and V 0 bases, and 7 bases lay outside the gene matches.

The rearrangement joins TRBV14 to TRBJ2-5; TRBD1 agrees at 7 bases. V was clipped by 4 bases and J by 5 bases; unmatched bases: 4. Germline CDR1 and CDR2: SGHDN and FVKESK. The CDR3 is 13 residues long. CDR3 nucleotides: TGTGCCAGCAGCCCCAGACAGGGTGAGACCCAGTACTTC. It codes for CASSPRQGETQYF.

The gene calls are TRBV4-2 and TRBJ1-2; TRBD1 matches at 7 bases. The CDR3 extends over 18 amino acids. V trimming: 1 base; J trimming: 0 bases; junction bases outside the gene matches: 11. Germline lookup yields CDR1 LGHNA and CDR2 YNFKEQ. The CDR3 sequence: CASSQAGGAGVANYGYTF. The CDR3 coding sequence is TGTGCCAGCAGCCAAGCAGGGGGAGCCGGAGTTGCTAACTATGGCTACACCTTC.

This clone occurred a few times. The V gene is TRBV2, the J gene TRBJ2-3; D uncertain. Germline V CDR1 and CDR2: SNHLY, FYNNEI. Trimming took 7 bases from V and 2 from J, leaving 10 bases between them. The length of the CDR3 is 13 residues. The CDR3 sequence: CASTIVPTDTQYF. The CDR3 nucleotides read TGTGCCAGCACCATAGTCCCCACAGATACGCAGTATTTT.

The chain couples TRBV25-1 to TRBJ1-5; 9 bases fit TRBD1. V lost 4 bases, J lost 5 bases, and 6 bases stayed unmatched. Per germline, CDR1 MGHDK and CDR2 SYGVNS. The CDR3 is 15 residues long. DNA of the CDR3: TGTGCCAGCAGTGTGAGGGACAGGGATCATCAGCCCCAGCATTTT. Amino acids: CASSVRDRDHQPQHF.

This clone was detected only a few times. The gene calls are TRBV19 and TRBJ2-1, with TRBD2 as a possible D gene (6 bases). This CDR3 is 15 amino acids long. The V end lost 4 bases, the J end lost 8 bases, and 18 bases lay between the germline ends. CDR1 and CDR2 from the germline V gene are LNHDA and SQIVND (reference sequence). CDR3 in DNA: TGTGCCAGTAGTACCCGGACTACCGGGCATTATGAGCAGTTCTTC. Translation gives CASSTRTTGHYEQFF.

The chain joins TRBV2 to TRBJ1-2; 7 positions match TRBD1. The CDR3 runs to 13 residues. The V gene end was trimmed by 10 bases and the J gene end by 6 bases; junction bases not matched to a gene: 11. Per the germline V gene, CDR1 is SNHLY and CDR2 is FYNNEI. The CDR3 loop reads CANRQGGSNGYTF. CDR3 sequence (DNA): TGTGCCAATAGACAGGGAGGTAGCAATGGCTACACCTTC.

This clone was counted many times. The V and J genes are TRBV28 and TRBJ2-1; 7 nucleotides agree with TRBD1. V was clipped by 4 bases and J by 3 bases; unmatched bases: 12. Germline V gene lookup returns CDR1 MDHEN and CDR2 SYDVKM. CDR3 size: 17 residues. For the CDR3, the DNA is TGTGCCAGCAGTTCCCCAGCCGGGACAGCTAACTACAATGAGCAGTTCTTC. Encoded protein: CASSSPAGTANYNEQFF.

The chain joins TRBV19 to TRBJ1-5, with TRBD1 matching over 7 bases. Germline V CDR1 and CDR2: LNHDA, SQIVND (reference sequence). The CDR3 runs to 16 residues. The J segment lost 4 bases and the V segment lost 6 bases, leaving 12 bases of the junction unmatched. The CDR3 here is CASSRGPGQSNQPQHF. The CDR3 DNA is TGTGCCAGTAGCCGGGGCCCGGGACAGAGTAATCAGCCCCAGCATTTT.

This clone showed up just a few times. The chain recombines TRBV5-6 with TRBJ1-1, with 7 nucleotides matching TRBD1. The CDR3 loop spans 14 amino acids. Germline trimming cut 5 bases from V and 1 base from J; bases unmatched to any gene: 5. The germline gives CDR1 SGHDT, CDR2 YYEEEE. The CDR3 bases are TGTGCCAGCAGATCAGGGGGACGGAACACTGAAGCTTTCTTT. It yields the protein CASRSGGRNTEAFF. The full variable domain, rest sourced from reference TRBV5-6 and TRBJ1-1, is DAGVTQSPTHLIKTRGQQVTLRCSPKSGHDTVSWYQQALGQGPQFIFQYYEEEERQRGNFPDRFSGHQFPNYSSELNVNALLLGDSALYLCASRSGGRNTEAFFGQGTRLTVV.

This clone was seen a handful of times. The J gene is TRBJ2-7, the V gene TRBV7-2; TRBD2 matches 14 bases. Unmatched junction bases numbered 7, after V lost 4 bases and J lost 2 bases. This CDR3 has 17 residues. The germline V gene encodes CDR1 SGHTA and CDR2 FQGNSA. The DNA of the CDR3 is TGTGCCAGCAGCTACAGGACTAGCGGGAGGTCGGCCTACGAGCAGTACTTC. This encodes CASSYRTSGRSAYEQYF.

The chain employs TRBV28 and TRBJ2-2, with a possible D match to TRBD1 (6 bases). V lost 6 bases and J 1 base, leaving 15 bases between the germline ends. This CDR3 has 16 residues. Looked up from germline, CDR1 is MDHEN and CDR2 is SYDVKM. CDR3: CASSPHSRGNTGELFF. In DNA form, the CDR3 reads TGTGCCAGCAGCCCGCATAGCAGGGGGAACACCGGGGAGCTGTTTTTT.

The rearrangement joins TRBV13 to TRBJ1-1; 9 bases are shared with TRBD1. Germline values: CDR1 PRHDT, CDR2 FYEKMQ (reference sequence). The CDR3 contains 15 residues. The V segment lost 5 bases and the J segment 1 base; nucleotides outside the gene matches: 5. CDR3 loop: CASSRQGEENTEAFF. CDR3 coding DNA: TGTGCCAGCAGCCGACAGGGGGAAGAGAACACTGAAGCTTTCTTT.

This chain uses TRBV6-5 with TRBJ2-7; 7 nucleotides line up with TRBD1. J gave up 2 bases and V 10 bases, and 5 bases lay outside the gene matches. The CDR3 runs 12 residues. Germline V gives CDR1 MNHEY, CDR2 SVGAGI. DNA of the CDR3: TGTGCCACCCACGGACAGGCCTACGAGCAGTACTTC. As protein: CATHGQAYEQYF.

This clone was counted a few times. V and J are TRBV27 and TRBJ2-1, with 7 nucleotides matching TRBD1. Trimming cost V 5 bases and J 7 bases; bases outside gene matches: 8. The CDR3 has 14 residues. Germline V lookup: CDR1 MNHEY, CDR2 SMNVEV (reference sequence). The CDR3 DNA follows: TGTGCCAGCAGTAGGGACAGAACTCTGAATGAGCAGTTCTTC. Translating it yields CASSRDRTLNEQFF.

The chain combines TRBV5-1 with TRBJ2-5, with a possible D match to TRBD2 (7 bases). The germline V gene encodes CDR1 SGHRS and CDR2 YFSETQ. V lost 0 bases, J lost 4 bases, and 13 bases lay in between. The CDR3 consists of 15 residues. CDR3 sequence: CASSLAVGGLETQYF. In DNA, the CDR3 is TGCGCCAGCAGCTTGGCGGTGGGGGGGCTAGAGACCCAGTACTTC. The whole variable domain, remainder taken from reference TRBV5-1 and TRBJ2-5, is KAGVTQTPRYLIKTRGQQVTLSCSPISGHRSVSWYQQTPGQGLQFLFEYFSETQRNKGNFPGRFSGRQFSNSRSEMNVSTLELGDSALYLCASSLAVGGLETQYFGPGTRLLVL.

This clone was seen only a few times. The V gene is TRBV7-9, the J gene TRBJ1-1; D ambiguous. Trimming stripped 5 bases from V and 3 bases from J, with 7 bases between. The CDR3 runs to 12 residues. CDR1 is SEHNR, CDR2 FQNEAQ, per germline (reference sequence). The CDR3 sequence is CASSLMYTEAFF. In DNA, the CDR3 is TGTGCCAGCAGCCTTATGTACACTGAAGCTTTCTTT. The whole variable domain, remainder taken from reference TRBV7-9 and TRBJ1-1, is DTGVSQNPRHKITKRGQNVTFRCDPISEHNRLYWYRQTLGQGPEFLTYFQNEAQLEKSRLLSDRFSAERPKGSFSTLEIQRTEQGDSAMYLCASSLMYTEAFFGQGTRLTVV.

This clone was picked up a small number of times. The rearrangement uses TRBV2 and TRBJ1-2, with D perhaps matching TRBD1 (6 bases). This CDR3 region has 14 residues. Looked up from germline, CDR1 is SNHLY and CDR2 is FYNNEI. V lost 6 bases and J 4 bases, leaving 15 bases between the germline ends. The CDR3 sequence is CASRDSNPFYGYTF. The CDR3 DNA reads TGTGCCAGCAGGGACAGCAACCCATTCTATGGCTACACCTTC.

The V and J genes are TRBV7-6 and TRBJ1-2, with D unresolved. Per germline, CDR1 SGHVS and CDR2 FNYEAQ. The ends were cut back, 5 bases at V and 1 base at J, with 5 bases in the middle. The CDR3 loop spans 12 amino acids. The DNA for the CDR3 is TGTGCCAGCAGCCAGGATAACTATGGCTACACCTTC. This translates into CASSQDNYGYTF.

The genes are TRBV28 and TRBJ1-6, with D unclear. The germline V and J ends were trimmed by 6 bases and 9 bases, with 12 bases remaining between them. The CDR3 has 13 amino acids. CDR1 and CDR2 (germline): MDHEN, SYDVKM. The CDR3 is CASSAGLASPLHF. Written as DNA, the CDR3 is TGTGCCAGCAGCGCTGGGCTCGCTTCACCCCTCCACTTT.

This clone has just a few counts. The V gene is TRBV5-6, the J gene TRBJ2-7; D might be TRBD1 (6 bases). The CDR3 runs 15 residues. V gave up 4 bases and J gave up 3 bases, with 17 bases separating them. Germline lookup yields CDR1 SGHDT and CDR2 YYEEEE. For the CDR3, the DNA is TGTGCCAGCAGCAATGACCCACAGGGCTTCTACGAGCAGTACTTC. Its protein product is CASSNDPQGFYEQYF.

This chain uses TRBV10-1 with TRBJ2-3; D is possibly TRBD1 (6 bases). This CDR3 contains 16 residues. The V gene lost 5 bases and the J gene lost 1 base, with 16 bases spanning the gap. Germline CDR1 reads WNHNN; CDR2 reads SYGVQD (reference sequence). The CDR3 DNA is TGCGCCAGCAGTAGCCGGGACACCTTTCGCACAGATACGCAGTATTTT. Protein sequence: CASSSRDTFRTDTQYF.

This clone appeared a few times. CDR3 residues: CASSLPNQAGGGDTQYF. The CDR3 DNA sequence: TGTGCCAGCAGCCTTCCGAATCAGGCGGGCGGGGGAGATACGCAGTATTTT. This chain links TRBV4-2 with TRBJ2-3, with 7 bases fitting TRBD2. This CDR3 is built from 17 residues. Germline V lookup: CDR1 LGHNA, CDR2 YNFKEQ. Trimming cost V 4 bases and J 5 bases; bases outside gene matches: 15.

A few counts support this clone. V usage is TRBV28 and J usage is TRBJ2-7; the match to TRBD1 covers 8 bases. From germline, CDR1 is MDHEN and CDR2 SYDVKM. This CDR3 has 12 amino acids. V lost 6 bases to trimming and J lost 4 bases; unmatched junction nucleotides: 2. The CDR3 here is CASRGQGYEQYF. Written as DNA, the CDR3 is TGTGCCAGCAGAGGACAGGGTTACGAGCAGTACTTC. The variable domain in full, with the rest retrieved from reference TRBV28 and TRBJ2-7, is DVKVTQSSRYLVKRTGEKVFLECVQDMDHENMFWYRQDPGLGLRLIYFSYDVKMKEKGDIPEGYSVSREKKERFSLILESASTNQTSMYLCASRGQGYEQYFGPGTRLTVT.

This CDR3 is CASSSPRGTGQGAQIGQYF. Here the CDR3 DNA reads TGTGCCAGCAGCTCCCCCCGGGGAACGGGACAGGGGGCCCAGATTGGGCAGTATTTT. The chain is built from TRBV7-8 and TRBJ2-3; 12 bases fit TRBD1. CDR3 length: 19 residues. V gave up 4 bases and J gave up 11 bases; unmatched junction bases: 22. The V gene's germline CDR1 is SGHVS and CDR2 FQNEAQ. The entire variable domain, with the rest obtained from reference TRBV7-8 and TRBJ2-3, is as follows: GAGVSQSPRYKVAKRGQDVALRCDPISGHVSLFWYQQALGQGPEFLTYFQNEAQLDKSGLPSDRFFAERPEGSVSTLKIQRTQQEDSAVYLCASSSPRGTGQGAQIGQYFGPGTRLTVL.

The chain has TRBV5-1 and TRBJ1-2; D unclear. CDR3 length equals 16 residues. Per the germline V gene, CDR1 is SGHRS and CDR2 is YFSETQ. Between the trimmed V and J ends, which lost 0 bases and 2 bases, there was a span of 14 bases. DNA of the CDR3: TGCGCCAGCAGCTTGGATTGGGGAGGAGGGAACTATGGCTACACCTTC. Translation: CASSLDWGGGNYGYTF.

This clone was picked up a small number of times. V and J are TRBV30 and TRBJ2-1, with unresolved D. The CDR3 extends over 14 amino acids. Between the trimmed V and J ends, which lost 0 bases and 3 bases, there was a span of 9 bases. From germline, CDR1 is GTSNPN and CDR2 SVGIG (reference sequence). CDR3 sequence reads: CAWSVLTGYNEQFF. Here the CDR3 DNA reads TGTGCCTGGAGTGTACTGACTGGCTACAATGAGCAGTTCTTC.